This T cell receptor beta chain stems from a study of vaccination effects on CD4 cells after COVID-19. Study findings and constraints: A shortage of convalescent patients and an absence of early post-infection timepoints characterized the study.

CD4+ T cells specific for antigen were expanded with viral peptide pools by the ViraFEST assay before sequencing. Subsequent to 10 days of culture, CD4+ T cells were isolated. Two doses of BNT162b2 or mRNA-1273 vaccine were administered to participants. All vaccine recipients tested negative for nucleocapsid antibodies and had never contracted SARS-CoV-2 infection. IL-2 at about 9.7 IU/ml and peptides at 8.5 to 10 ug/ml were added to cultured PBMC, two million per well. Profiling relied on immunoSEQ multiplex PCR, and the TCRdb table lists in-frame clones only, not all of them. Among about 46,000 clones listed, 65% to 80% were seen once. Points on this clone: Its antigen is not identified.

Losses at the gene ends were 8 bases for V and 4 bases for J; bases not matched to a gene: 8. The germline V gene has CDR1 MNHEY and CDR2 SVGAGI. This CDR3 spans 15 amino acids. Sequenced material: CD4+ T cells from PBMCs cultured with HCoV-OC43 spike peptides, taken after COVID-19 vaccination. As for subset: HCoV-OC43 spike overlapping peptide pool stimulation. The V and J genes are TRBV6-5 and TRBJ2-6; TRBD2 aligns across 7 bases. This TCR derives from a human donor who received a COVID-19 vaccine. The DNA of the CDR3 is TGTGCCAGCGCGGGAGCAGGGTACGGGGCCAACGTCCTGACTTTC. Protein product: CASAGAGYGANVLTF.